This passage covers 28 T cell receptor beta chains from one sample sequenced in a study of T cells in Graves' hyperthyroidism and ophthalmopathy. Researchers amplified the TCR beta CDR3 regions from RNA transcripts. Primed by the HTBI set, a first-round RT-PCR was run on the TCR CDR3. MiXCR, run by TCRdb on the multiplex PCR reads, gives a single entry per CDR3 protein. The table lists about 360,000 distinct CDR3 sequences, less than 15% of them singletons. The material sequenced was blood. The receptors derive from a man aged 30 to 39 with Graves' hyperthyroidism that later progressed to Graves' ophthalmopathy.

There are a few counts of this clonotype. The chain uses TRBV6-1 and TRBJ2-7; D uncertain. The V gene's germline CDR1 is MNHNS and CDR2 SASEGT. Trimming pared 6 bases from V and 2 bases from J, leaving 14 bases between. This CDR3 region has 14 residues. CDR3: CASRPTRTTYEQYF. In DNA, the CDR3 is TGTGCCAGCAGGCCGACACGGACCACCTACGAGCAGTACTTC.

A note on this clonotype: At one of its ends the junction is not consistent with the germline gene, which may arise from a read error. The chain combines TRBV9 with TRBJ1-2; D is perhaps TRBD1 (5 bases). Germline assignment: CDR1 SGDLS and CDR2 YYNGEE. The CDR3 covers 13 residues. The CDR3 loop reads CASSVDWGYGHTF. The CDR3 bases are TGTGCCAGCAGCGTAGACTGGGGGTATGGCCACACCTTC.

The chain combines TRBV7-8 with TRBJ1-5; TRBD1 is a possible D gene (5 bases). Germline V gene sequence: CDR1 SGHVS, CDR2 FQNEAQ. This CDR3 is built from 14 residues. V was trimmed by 10 bases and J by 3 bases, leaving 16 bases between them. CDR3 sequence (DNA): TGTGCCATCTCTCGGGACGAATCCAATCAGCCCCAGCATTTT. This translates into CAISRDESNQPQHF.

The rearrangement uses TRBV7-2 and TRBJ2-2; possible D gene TRBD2, 6 bases. V was shortened by 5 bases and J by 3 bases, with 10 bases between the two germline ends. CDR3 size: 14 residues. The germline CDR1 and CDR2 sequences are SGHTA and FQGNSA. The CDR3 here is CASSPGTYTGELFF. CDR3 bases: TGTGCCAGCAGCCCCGGGACTTACACCGGGGAGCTGTTTTTT.

V and J are TRBV28 and TRBJ2-7; 9 bases are a match to TRBD2. The V and J ends lost 1 base and 7 bases, in that order; junction bases with no gene match: 11. CDR1 and CDR2 from the germline V gene are MDHEN and SYDVKM. CDR3 size: 16 residues. CDR3 protein: CASSLSGGGATGEQYF. Written as DNA, the CDR3 is TGTGCCAGCAGTTTATCCGGCGGGGGGGCCACGGGAGAGCAGTACTTC.

This clonotype was counted between two and nine times. The rearrangement links TRBV27 to TRBJ2-7; 7 bases are a match to TRBD1. From germline, CDR1 is MNHEY and CDR2 SMNVEV (reference sequence). The trim removed 6 bases at V and 6 bases at J, leaving 11 bases unmatched. The CDR3 spans 14 residues. CDR3 nucleotides: TGTGCCAGCAGAAGAACAGGGGCCACTAGCGAGCAGTACTTC. Amino acids: CASRRTGATSEQYF.

The V and J genes are TRBV19 and TRBJ2-3; the D is unclear. The CDR3 spans 16 residues. V dropped 7 bases and J dropped 5 bases, with 22 bases sitting between them. The germline V gene encodes CDR1 LNHDA and CDR2 SQIVND (reference sequence). The CDR3 DNA sequence: TGTGCCAGTAACCACCGCGGCCCTAGAGTGAAAGATACGCAGTATTTT. Encoded protein: CASNHRGPRVKDTQYF.

This clonotype was recorded a few times. V is TRBV18 and J is TRBJ1-1; a possible D gene is TRBD1 (5 bases). The CDR3 has 15 amino acids. The germline V and J ends were trimmed by 2 bases and 0 bases, with 10 bases remaining between them. Germline V gives CDR1 KGHSH, CDR2 LQKENI. The CDR3, as DNA: TGTGCCAGCTCACCAGCGGAGGACATGAACACTGAAGCTTTCTTT. This gives the protein CASSPAEDMNTEAFF.

This clonotype has more than one count but fewer than ten. The chain employs TRBV29-1 and TRBJ1-2; a possible D gene is TRBD1 (5 bases). The V end was cut by 1 base, the J end by 0 bases, with 9 bases between. This CDR3 is 14 amino acids long. Germline CDR1 is SQVTM and CDR2 is ANQGSEA. The CDR3 sequence: CSVEGPDTNYGYTF. Here the CDR3 DNA reads TGCAGCGTTGAAGGTCCGGACACTAACTATGGCTACACCTTC. The complete variable domain, with remaining parts taken from reference TRBV29-1 and TRBJ1-2, reads SAVISQKPSRDICQRGTSLTIQCQVDSQVTMMFWYRQQPGQSLTLIATANQGSEATYESGFVIDKFPISRPNLTFSTLTVSNMSPEDSSIYLCSVEGPDTNYGYTFGSGTRLTVV.

This clonotype was picked up many times. The chain couples TRBV5-5 to TRBJ2-7; 8 nucleotides line up with TRBD2. Germline values: CDR1 SGHKS, CDR2 YYEKEE (reference sequence). The CDR3 runs 14 residues. V was pared by 7 bases and J by 1 base, with 7 bases of the junction left unmatched. CDR3 region: CASVRERGSYEQYF. As DNA, the CDR3 is TGTGCCAGCGTACGGGAGCGGGGGTCCTACGAGCAGTACTTC.

V and J are TRBV10-3 and TRBJ1-4; weak D call: TRBD1 (6 bases). The CDR3 is made up of 17 amino acids. V was clipped by 0 bases and J by 5 bases, with 16 bases between them. CDR1 and CDR2 from the germline V gene are ENHRY and SYGVKD. CDR3 coding DNA: TGTGCCATCAGTGAGTCGATGACAGGAGCCTCGAATGAAAAACTGTTTTTT. Translated: CAISESMTGASNEKLFF.

This clonotype was seen a few times. This sequence joins TRBV12-3 or TRBV12-4 and TRBJ1-3, with TRBD1 as a possible D gene (6 bases). The V end lost 6 bases, the J end lost 5 bases, and 14 bases lay between the germline ends. The CDR3 contains 14 residues. The CDR3 loop is CASSLRGTRNTIYF. In nucleotides, the CDR3 is TGTGCCAGCAGCCTAAGGGGGACCAGAAACACCATATATTTT.

This clonotype showed up just a few times. V is TRBV13 and J is TRBJ2-2, with unresolved D. Trimming took off 6 bases at V and 0 bases at J, with 11 bases between the two ends. Per germline, CDR1 PRHDT and CDR2 FYEKMQ (reference sequence). This CDR3 contains 15 residues. CDR3 DNA sequence: TGTGCCAGCAGTGAAAGAAACCCGAACACCGGGGAGCTGTTTTTT. This gives the protein CASSERNPNTGELFF.

This clonotype was seen repeatedly, ten times or more. This chain uses TRBV11-2 with TRBJ1-6; 7 positions agree with TRBD1. This CDR3 spans 17 amino acids. Germline CDR1 is SGHAT and CDR2 is FQNNGV. The ends lost 4 bases at V and 4 bases at J; junction bases unmatched: 10. CDR3 coding DNA: TGTGCCAGCAGCTCTCTACCTAAACAGGGGTATAATTCACCCCTCCACTTT. Its protein is CASSSLPKQGYNSPLHF.

This sequence joins TRBV24-1 and TRBJ2-5; D is unclear. Germline V gene sequence: CDR1 KGHDR, CDR2 SFDVKD. CDR3 length: 14 residues. V dropped 0 bases and J dropped 5 bases, with 9 bases sitting between them. Here the CDR3 DNA reads TGTGCCACCAGTGATTTGTGGGATCGGGAGACCCAGTACTTC. It specifies CATSDLWDRETQYF.

In this sample, this clonotype turned up a few times. The rearrangement uses TRBV30 and TRBJ2-7; a possible D gene is TRBD2 (7 bases). Germline CDR1 is GTSNPN and CDR2 is SVGIG (reference sequence). This CDR3 is built from 15 residues. Trimming left V 2 bases short and J 3 bases short, with 17 bases between. The CDR3 spells CAWSKQRGGGYEQYF. The CDR3 DNA reads as TGTGCCTGGAGTAAACAGAGGGGGGGAGGCTACGAGCAGTACTTC.

In its sample, this clonotype was seen a few times. J is TRBJ2-3 and V is TRBV29-1; 13 nucleotides agree with TRBD2. J lost 5 bases, V lost 8 bases, and 16 bases had no gene match. CDR1 SQVTM and CDR2 ANQGSEA come from the germline V gene. The CDR3 contains 17 residues. The CDR3 nucleotides read TGCAGCACCACACCCCCCACTAGCGGGGGGGCGATAGATACGCAGTATTTT. It specifies CSTTPPTSGGAIDTQYF.

The chain uses TRBV4-3 and TRBJ2-5, with D unresolved. V was shortened by 5 bases and J by 4 bases, with 14 bases between the two germline ends. Germline assignment: CDR1 LGHNA and CDR2 YSLEER. This CDR3 contains 14 residues. The CDR3 nucleotides are TGCGCCAGCAGCAAGGGTCTAGTCCTAGAGACCCAGTACTTC. Its protein product is CASSKGLVLETQYF.

The table lists this clonotype with many counts. The chain has TRBV5-1 and TRBJ1-1; no firm D call. Trimming left V 4 bases short and J 1 base short, with 5 bases between. Germline loops: CDR1 SGHRS, CDR2 YFSETQ. The CDR3 loop spans 12 amino acids. The CDR3 loop is CASSVENTEAFF. For the CDR3, the DNA is TGCGCCAGCAGCGTAGAGAACACTGAAGCTTTCTTT.

As regards this clonotype: One base away lies a much larger clone, so this may be a sequencing read error. The chain employs TRBV30 and TRBJ1-2; unclear D gene. Germline CDR1 GTSNPN, CDR2 SVGIG (reference sequence). There are 13 residues in the CDR3. CDR3 bases: TGTGCCCGGAGTGTGAAGGTCTTTAGTAGCTACACCTTC. It is translated as CARSVKVFSSYTF.

This clonotype was seen at least ten times. The rearrangement links TRBV24-1 to TRBJ1-1; no definite D call. This CDR3 spans 14 amino acids. V was cut by 3 bases and J by 4 bases, with 11 bases left in between. CDR1 is KGHDR and CDR2 is SFDVKD in the germline V gene. The CDR3 loop reads CATSDPHGGTEAFF. DNA for the CDR3: TGTGCCACCAGTGATCCTCACGGTGGCACTGAAGCTTTCTTT.

J is TRBJ2-5 and V is TRBV6-1; D assignment may be TRBD1 or TRBD2 (5 bases each). The germline V and J ends were trimmed by 6 bases and 1 base, with 9 bases remaining between them. Germline V gene data show CDR1 as MNHNS and CDR2 as SASEGT. The CDR3 has 13 residues. The CDR3 reads CASRRDLQETQYF. The CDR3 nucleotides are TGTGCCAGCAGAAGGGACCTCCAAGAGACCCAGTACTTC.

This clonotype was seen a few times. The chain couples TRBV7-9 to TRBJ1-4; TRBD1 matches 7 bases. The V and J ends lost 4 bases and 7 bases, in that order; junction bases with no gene match: 6. The V gene's germline CDR1 is SEHNR and CDR2 FQNEAQ (reference sequence). The length of the CDR3 is 14 residues. The CDR3 is CASSYSQGSEKLFF. DNA of the CDR3: TGTGCCAGCAGCTATTCACAGGGGAGTGAAAAACTGTTTTTT.

This clonotype was recorded a few times. The chain has TRBV19 and TRBJ1-2, with TRBD1 as a possible D gene (5 bases). The V gene's germline CDR1 is LNHDA and CDR2 SQIVND (reference sequence). V lost 4 bases and J 3 bases, leaving 12 bases between the germline ends. This CDR3 is built from 14 residues. The CDR3 nucleotides are TGTGCCAGTAGTACCTCGACAGCCTACTATGGCTACACCTTC. Translation: CASSTSTAYYGYTF.

This clonotype was seen ten or more times. The V gene is TRBV2, the J gene TRBJ2-2; TRBD2 agrees at 11 bases. The J segment lost 5 bases and the V segment lost 7 bases, leaving 6 bases of the junction unmatched. This CDR3 is 15 amino acids long. The V gene's germline CDR1 is SNHLY and CDR2 FYNNEI. The CDR3 protein is CASMQLAGGTGELFF. The CDR3 bases are TGTGCCAGCATGCAGCTAGCGGGGGGAACCGGGGAGCTGTTTTTT.

The sample holds a few counts of this clonotype. V usage is TRBV18 and J usage is TRBJ2-7; D possibly corresponds to TRBD1 (7 bases). Trimming shortened V by 6 bases and J by 5 bases, and 20 bases separated the two germline ends. The germline gives CDR1 KGHSH, CDR2 LQKENI. This CDR3 is built from 15 residues. The CDR3 region has the DNA TGTGCCAGCTCCCCCACCTCAGGGGGACTGCACGAGCAGTACTTC. Translation gives CASSPTSGGLHEQYF. Together with reference TRBV18 and TRBJ2-7, the CDR3 gives the full variable domain: NAGVMQNPRHLVRRRGQEARLRCSPMKGHSHVYWYRQLPEEGLKFMVYLQKENIIDESGMPKERFSAEFPKEGPSILRIQQVVRGDSAAYFCASSPTSGGLHEQYFGPGTRLTVT.

This clonotype was counted many times. The chain employs TRBV12-3 or TRBV12-4 and TRBJ2-1; 12 nucleotides align to TRBD2. J was trimmed by 1 base and V by 1 base; bases with no gene match: 2. The CDR3 is 17 residues long. The CDR3 DNA reads TGTGCCAGCAGTTTAGGGCTAGCGGGGGGGTCCTACAATGAGCAGTTCTTC. It translates to CASSLGLAGGSYNEQFF.

The chain uses TRBV7-9 and TRBJ2-7, with TRBD1 identical over 11 bases. CDR3 length equals 15 residues. V was pared by 1 base and J by 5 bases, with 4 bases of the junction left unmatched. CDR1 SEHNR and CDR2 FQNEAQ come from the germline V gene (reference sequence). CDR3 nucleotide sequence: TGTGCCAGCAGCTTAGGGACAGGGGGCAAGGACGAGCAGTACTTC. This gives the protein CASSLGTGGKDEQYF.